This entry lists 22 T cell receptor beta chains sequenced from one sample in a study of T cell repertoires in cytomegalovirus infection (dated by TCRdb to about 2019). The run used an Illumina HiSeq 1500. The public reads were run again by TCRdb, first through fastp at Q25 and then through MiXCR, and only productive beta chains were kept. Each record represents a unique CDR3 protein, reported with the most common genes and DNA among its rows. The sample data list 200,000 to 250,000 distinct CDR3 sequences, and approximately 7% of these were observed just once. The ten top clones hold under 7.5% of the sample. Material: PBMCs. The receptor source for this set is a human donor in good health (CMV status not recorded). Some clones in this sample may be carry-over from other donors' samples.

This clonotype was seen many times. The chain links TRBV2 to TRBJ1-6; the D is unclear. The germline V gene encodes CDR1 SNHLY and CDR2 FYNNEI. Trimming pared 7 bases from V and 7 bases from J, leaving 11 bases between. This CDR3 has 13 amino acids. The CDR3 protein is CASIREWNSPLHF. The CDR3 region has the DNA TGTGCCAGCATTCGGGAATGGAATTCACCCCTCCACTTT.

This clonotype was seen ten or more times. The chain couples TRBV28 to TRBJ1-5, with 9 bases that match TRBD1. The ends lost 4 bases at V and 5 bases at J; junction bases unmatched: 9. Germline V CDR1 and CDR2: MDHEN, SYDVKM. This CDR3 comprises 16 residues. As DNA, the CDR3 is TGTGCCAGCAGTTCGCCGGGACAGGGCCCCGATCAGCCCCAGCATTTT. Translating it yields CASSSPGQGPDQPQHF.

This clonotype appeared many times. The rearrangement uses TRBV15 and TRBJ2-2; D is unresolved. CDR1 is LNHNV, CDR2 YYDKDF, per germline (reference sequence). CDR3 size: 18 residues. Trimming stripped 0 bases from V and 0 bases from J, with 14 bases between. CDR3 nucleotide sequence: TGTGCCACCAGCAGAGATCTCTGGGGTAGGGCGAACACCGGGGAGCTGTTTTTT. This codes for CATSRDLWGRANTGELFF.

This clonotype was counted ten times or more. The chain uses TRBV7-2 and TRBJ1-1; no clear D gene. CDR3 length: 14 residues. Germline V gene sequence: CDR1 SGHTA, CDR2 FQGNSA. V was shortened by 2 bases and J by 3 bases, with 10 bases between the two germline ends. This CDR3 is CASSLRGRDTEAFF. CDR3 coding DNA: TGTGCCAGCAGCTTAAGAGGGCGGGACACTGAAGCTTTCTTT.

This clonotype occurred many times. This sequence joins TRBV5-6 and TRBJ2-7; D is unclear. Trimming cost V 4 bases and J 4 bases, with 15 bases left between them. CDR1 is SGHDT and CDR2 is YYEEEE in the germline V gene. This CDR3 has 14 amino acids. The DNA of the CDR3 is TGTGCCAGCAGCCCGAAGTGGGTGTTGTACGAGCAGTACTTC. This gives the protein CASSPKWVLYEQYF.

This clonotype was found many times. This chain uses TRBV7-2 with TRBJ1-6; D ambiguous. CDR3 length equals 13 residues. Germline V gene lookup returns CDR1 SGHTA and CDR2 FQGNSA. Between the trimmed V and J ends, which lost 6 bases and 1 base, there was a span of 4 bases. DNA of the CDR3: TGTGCCAGCAGTAGGTCCTATAATTCACCCCTCCACTTT. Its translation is CASSRSYNSPLHF.

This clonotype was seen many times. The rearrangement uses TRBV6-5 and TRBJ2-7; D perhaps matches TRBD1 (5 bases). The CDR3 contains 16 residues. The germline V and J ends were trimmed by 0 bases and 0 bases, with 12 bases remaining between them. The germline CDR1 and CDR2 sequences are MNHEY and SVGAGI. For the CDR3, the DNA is TGTGCCAGCAGTTACTCGGGGCGACGACGCTCCTACGAGCAGTACTTC. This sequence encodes CASSYSGRRRSYEQYF.

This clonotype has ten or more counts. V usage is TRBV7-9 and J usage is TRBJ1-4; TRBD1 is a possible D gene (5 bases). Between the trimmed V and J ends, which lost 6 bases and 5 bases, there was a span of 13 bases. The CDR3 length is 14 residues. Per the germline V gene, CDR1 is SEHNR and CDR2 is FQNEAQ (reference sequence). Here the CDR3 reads CASSPGASNEKLFF. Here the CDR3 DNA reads TGTGCCAGCAGTCCCGGGGCCTCCAATGAAAAACTGTTTTTT.

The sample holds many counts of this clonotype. CDR3 sequence reads: CASSLDGGVAYEQYF. CDR3 in DNA: TGTGCCAGCAGCTTAGATGGGGGGGTTGCATATGAGCAGTACTTC. The rearrangement links TRBV7-3 to TRBJ2-7, with 7 positions matching TRBD2. The CDR3 extends over 15 amino acids. The trim removed 2 bases at V and 7 bases at J, leaving 11 bases unmatched. Germline lookup yields CDR1 SGHTA and CDR2 FQGTGA. The full variable domain, with the rest looked up from reference TRBV7-3 and TRBJ2-7, is GAGVSQTPSNKVTEKGKYVELRCDPISGHTALYWYRQSLGQGPEFLIYFQGTGAADDSGLPNDRFFAVRPEGSVSTLKIQRTERGDSAVYLCASSLDGGVAYEQYFGPGTRLTVT.

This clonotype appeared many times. The CDR3 nucleotides are TGTGCCAGTAGTATACAGGAGTGGGATAGCAATCAGCCCCAGCATTTT. Amino acids: CASSIQEWDSNQPQHF. The rearrangement links TRBV19 to TRBJ1-5, with D hard to call. This CDR3 is 16 amino acids long. The V gene's germline CDR1 is LNHDA and CDR2 SQIVND (reference sequence). Trimming cost V 2 bases and J 0 bases, with 11 bases left between them.

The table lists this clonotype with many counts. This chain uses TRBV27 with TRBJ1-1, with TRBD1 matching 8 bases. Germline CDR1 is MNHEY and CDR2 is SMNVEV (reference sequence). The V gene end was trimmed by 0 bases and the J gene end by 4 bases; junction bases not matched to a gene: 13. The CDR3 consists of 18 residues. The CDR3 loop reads CASSLSGDRGGFGTEAFF. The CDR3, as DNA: TGTGCCAGCAGTTTATCGGGCGACAGGGGAGGTTTTGGCACTGAAGCTTTCTTT.

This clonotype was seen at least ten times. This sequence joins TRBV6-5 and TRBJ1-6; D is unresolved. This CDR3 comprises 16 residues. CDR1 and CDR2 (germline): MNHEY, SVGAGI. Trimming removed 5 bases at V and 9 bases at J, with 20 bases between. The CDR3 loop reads CASSLSGDRWGSPLHF. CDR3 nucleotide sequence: TGTGCCAGCAGTCTCTCGGGTGACCGCTGGGGTTCACCCCTCCACTTT.

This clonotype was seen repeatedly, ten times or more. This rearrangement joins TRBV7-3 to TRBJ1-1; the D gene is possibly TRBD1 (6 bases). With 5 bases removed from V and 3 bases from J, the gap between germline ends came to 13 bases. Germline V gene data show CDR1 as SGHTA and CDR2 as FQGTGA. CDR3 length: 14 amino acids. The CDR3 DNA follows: TGTGCCAGCAGCCTTGGAGGGGGGGACACTGAAGCTTTCTTT. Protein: CASSLGGGDTEAFF.

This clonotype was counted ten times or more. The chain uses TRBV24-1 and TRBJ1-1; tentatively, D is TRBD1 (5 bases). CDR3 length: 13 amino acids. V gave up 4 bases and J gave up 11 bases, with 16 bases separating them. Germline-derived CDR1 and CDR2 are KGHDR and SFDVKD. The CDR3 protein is CATSDQGRQAAFF. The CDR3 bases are TGTGCCACCAGTGACCAGGGACGGCAGGCGGCTTTCTTT.

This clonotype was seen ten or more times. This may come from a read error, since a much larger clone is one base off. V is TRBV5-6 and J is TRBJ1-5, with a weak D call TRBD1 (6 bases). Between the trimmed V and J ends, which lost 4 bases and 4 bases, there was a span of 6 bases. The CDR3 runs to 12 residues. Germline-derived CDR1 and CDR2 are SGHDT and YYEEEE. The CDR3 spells CASSRGNQPQHF. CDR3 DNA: TGTGCCAGCAGCAGGGGGAATCAGCCCCAGCATTTT.

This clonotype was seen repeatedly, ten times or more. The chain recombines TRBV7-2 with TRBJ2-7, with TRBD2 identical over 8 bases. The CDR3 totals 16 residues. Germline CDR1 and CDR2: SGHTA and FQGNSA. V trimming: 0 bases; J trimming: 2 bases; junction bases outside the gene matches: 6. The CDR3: CASSLAAGALTYEQYF. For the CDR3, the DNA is TGTGCCAGCAGCTTAGCAGCGGGGGCCCTTACCTACGAGCAGTACTTC.

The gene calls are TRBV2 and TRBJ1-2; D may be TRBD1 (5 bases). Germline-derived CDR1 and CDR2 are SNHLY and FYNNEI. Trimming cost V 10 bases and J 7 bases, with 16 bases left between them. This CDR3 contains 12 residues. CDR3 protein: CATSGEGFGYTF. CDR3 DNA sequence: TGTGCCACTAGTGGAGAGGGGTTTGGCTACACCTTC.

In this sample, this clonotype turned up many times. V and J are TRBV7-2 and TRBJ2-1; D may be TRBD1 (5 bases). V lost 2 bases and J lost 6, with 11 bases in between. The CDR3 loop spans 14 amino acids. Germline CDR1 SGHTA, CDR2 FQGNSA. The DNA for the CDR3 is TGTGCCAGCAGCTTAATGTGGACAACCAATGAGCAGTTCTTC. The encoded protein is CASSLMWTTNEQFF.

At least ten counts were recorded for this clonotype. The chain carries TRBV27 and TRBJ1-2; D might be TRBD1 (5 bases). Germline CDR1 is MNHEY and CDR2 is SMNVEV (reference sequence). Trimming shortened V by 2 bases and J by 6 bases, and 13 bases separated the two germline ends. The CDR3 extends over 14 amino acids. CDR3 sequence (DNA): TGTGCCAGCAGTTTAAACGGCAGGGTCCATGGCTACACCTTC. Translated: CASSLNGRVHGYTF.

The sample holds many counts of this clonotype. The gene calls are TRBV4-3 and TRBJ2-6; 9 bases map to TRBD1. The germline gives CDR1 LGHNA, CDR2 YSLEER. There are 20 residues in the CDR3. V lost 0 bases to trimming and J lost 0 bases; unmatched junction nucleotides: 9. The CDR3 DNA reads TGCGCCAGCAGCCAAGATCCGGACAGGGGACTGGCCTCTGGGGCCAACGTCCTGACTTTC. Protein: CASSQDPDRGLASGANVLTF.

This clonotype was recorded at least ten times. The CDR3: CASSVGLFAIQYF. In DNA form, the CDR3 reads TGTGCCAGCAGCGTAGGGCTATTTGCCATTCAGTACTTC. V and J are TRBV9 and TRBJ2-4; D is ambiguous. Trimming removed 0 bases from V and 9 bases from J, with 10 bases in between. Germline V lookup: CDR1 SGDLS, CDR2 YYNGEE. This CDR3 is built from 13 residues.

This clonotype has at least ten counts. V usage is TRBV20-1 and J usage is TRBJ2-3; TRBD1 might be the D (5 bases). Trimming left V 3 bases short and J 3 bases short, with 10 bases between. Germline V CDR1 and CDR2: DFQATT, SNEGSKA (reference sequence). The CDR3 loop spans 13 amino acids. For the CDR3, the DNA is TGCAGTGCTAGTCAGGGTCAGACAGATACGCAGTATTTT. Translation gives CSASQGQTDTQYF.